These T cell receptor beta chains were read from a single sample in a study of preoperative IRX-2 immunotherapy in early breast cancer. TCRdb keeps only in-frame clones here, not all; method: immunoSEQ multiplex PCR. This sample yields about 34,000 clones, of which about 95% are seen a single time; about 6% belongs to the top ten. Sampling was done from a patient treated with IRX-2 immunotherapy. The receptors derive from a human donor with breast cancer. The CDR3 runs from the conserved cysteine through the conserved F or W. The D gene is left open where the match is weak. Clone size, where shown, is once, few, many, or a class for clones that have expanded.

NA,TRBV5-1,NA,TRBJ1-5,TGCGCCAGCAGCTCCGAGGGGGACCAGCCCCAGCATTTT,CASSSEGDQPQHF
NA,TRBV7-8,NA,TRBJ2-7,TGTGCCAGCAGCTTAGGGCGGCCCTACGAGCAGTACTTC,CASSLGRPYEQYF
TRBD1,TRBV7-6,NA,TRBJ1-5,TGTGCCAGCAGCCCCGGACAGGGTATTAGTCAGCCCCAGCATTTT,CASSPGQGISQPQHF
NA,TRBV11-3,NA,TRBJ2-1,TGTGCCAGCAGCTTATTTCCTCCGGGGGACTCCTACAATGAGCAGTTCTTC,CASSLFPPGDSYNEQFF
TRBD1,TRBV2,once,TRBJ2-3,TGTGCCAGCAGGGGGACAGAGGCTCTATGGGATACGCAGTATTTT,CASRGTEALWDTQYF
NA,TRBV23-1,NA,TRBJ1-1,TGCGCCAGCAGTACCCAGACTTCGACTGAAGCTTTCTTT,CASSTQTSTEAFF
TRBD1,TRBV9,NA,TRBJ1-2,TGTGCCAGCAGCGTAGAGGCCTCGCCAGGGGGTGGCGGGAACTATGGCTACACCTTC,CASSVEASPGGGGNYGYTF
NA,TRBV9,NA,TRBJ1-4,TGTGCCAGCAGCCAGGATGCAACTAATGAAAAACTGTTTTTT,CASSQDATNEKLFF
NA,TRBV7-3,NA,TRBJ2-2,TGTGCCAGCAGCTTAACATGGACTCACAACACCGGGGAGCTGTTTTTT,CASSLTWTHNTGELFF
NA,TRBV4-1,NA,TRBJ2-3,TGCGCCAGCAGCCTTGACCCTCTGGTCGATACGCAGTATTTT,CASSLDPLVDTQYF
TRBD1,TRBV30,NA,TRBJ2-2,TGTGCCTGGAACGGACAGGGGGTAGCCGGGGAGCTGTTTTTT,CAWNGQGVAGELFF
TRBD1,TRBV4-1,NA,TRBJ1-1,TGCGCCAGCAGCCAAGCGTCGGGACAGGTGAACACTGAAGCTTTCTTT,CASSQASGQVNTEAFF
TRBD1,TRBV15,NA,TRBJ2-5,TGTGCCACCAGCGTTCGGACAGGGCTGTACCAAGAGACCCAGTACTTC,CATSVRTGLYQETQYF
TRBD1,TRBV7-9,NA,TRBJ1-6,TGTGCCAGCAGCTTCCGACAGGGGAAGAATTCACCCCTCCACTTT,CASSFRQGKNSPLHF
TRBD2,TRBV29-1,NA,TRBJ2-5,TGCAGCGTTGGACTAGCGGGGCAAGAGACCCAGTACTTC,CSVGLAGQETQYF
TRBD2,TRBV7-2,NA,TRBJ2-3,TGTGCCAGCAGCCCCCGACTAGCCCTCACAGATACGCAGTATTTT,CASSPRLALTDTQYF
NA,TRBV7-2,NA,TRBJ1-6,TGTGCCAGCAGCTTAGTCCGAGGGGATAATTCACCCCTCCACTTT,CASSLVRGDNSPLHF
TRBD2,TRBV18,NA,TRBJ2-5,TGTGCCAGCTCACCGGCCGGGGGGCAAGAGACCCAGTACTTC,CASSPAGGQETQYF
NA,TRBV7-2,once,TRBJ2-7,TGTGCCAGCAGCTTAGGACGGACCTACGAGCAGTACTTC,CASSLGRTYEQYF
NA,TRBV9,once,TRBJ2-5,TGTGCCAGCAGCCCCCGGATGGGGGGATACTCATTGGAGACCCAGTACTTC,CASSPRMGGYSLETQYF
NA,TRBV7-9,once,TRBJ1-2,TGTGCCAGCAGTCCCCCCGTTCAGGGTACAAGGTATGGCTACACCTTC,CASSPPVQGTRYGYTF
NA,TRBV19,NA,TRBJ1-3,TGTGCCAGTAGAATACAGGGCTCGGGAAACACCATATATTTT,CASRIQGSGNTIYF
TRBD1,TRBV5-1,once,TRBJ1-2,TGCGCCAGCAGCAAGACAGGGAATCAGGGCTACACCTTC,CASSKTGNQGYTF
NA,TRBV7-2,NA,TRBJ2-5,TGTGCCAGCAGCTTAGCTGGACGGACCGGTCGGGAGACCCAGTACTTC,CASSLAGRTGRETQYF
TRBD2,TRBV27,NA,TRBJ2-1,TGTGCCAGCAGTTTTTCCCGCGGACTAGCGGCCGTATTCTCCTACAATGAGCAGTTCTTC,CASSFSRGLAAVFSYNEQFF
NA,TRBV4-2,NA,TRBJ1-3,TGTGCCAGCAGCCCGGAAAAATGGGACGGAGGAAACACCATATATTTT,CASSPEKWDGGNTIYF
TRBD2,TRBV29-1,NA,TRBJ2-7,TGCAGCGCCGGGACTAGCGGGTACGAGCAGTACTTC,CSAGTSGYEQYF
NA,TRBV2,NA,TRBJ2-2,TGTGCCAGCAGGCATGAGGGTGTCCCCGGGGAGCTGTTTTTT,CASRHEGVPGELFF
TRBD1,TRBV29-1,NA,TRBJ2-4,TGCAGCGTTGGTACCGGGACAGGGGGATTTAGGGCCAAAAACATTCAGTACTTC,CSVGTGTGGFRAKNIQYF
NA,TRBV10-2,NA,TRBJ2-3,TGCGCCAGCAGTGAGTCTACAGATACGCAGTATTTT,CASSESTDTQYF
NA,TRBV5-1,NA,TRBJ1-1,TGCGCCAGCAGCTTGGATCTGGGGGCGGGTGCTTTCTTT,CASSLDLGAGAFF
TRBD2,TRBV9,NA,TRBJ2-1,TGTGCCAGCAGCGGCACTAGCGGGGGGGCCTATGAGCAGTTCTTC,CASSGTSGGAYEQFF